Below, 12 T cell receptor beta chains from the same sample are listed, as sequenced in a study of regulatory T cells in long-lasting Graves disease. Specified time point: newly diagnosed GD, antithyroid drugs for less than 3 months. After RNA was extracted from PBMCs, the TCR library was made from it. Arm-PCR of CDR3 regions and iRepertoire HTBI primers were used to build TCR beta libraries. TCRdb independently ran MiXCR on the multiplex PCR reads; one entry per CDR3 protein. This sample has fewer than 550,000 distinct CDR3 sequences, with roughly 15% found just once. This sample was shared with a second study, whose subject was T cells in Graves' hyperthyroidism and ophthalmopathy.

This material consisted of peripheral blood mononuclear cells (PBMCs), taken at new diagnosis, from a patient treated with antithyroid drugs. The receptors originated from a woman in her late teens or twenties with Graves disease.

In this sample, this clonotype turned up many times. The chain employs TRBV6-1 and TRBJ1-2; 7 nucleotides line up with TRBD1. The V gene end was trimmed by 4 bases and the J gene end by 5 bases; junction bases not matched to a gene: 7. The length of the CDR3 is 14 residues. The germline V gene encodes CDR1 MNHNS and CDR2 SASEGT. CDR3 amino acids: CASSVGGQTYGYTF. CDR3 bases: TGTGCCAGCAGTGTTGGGGGACAGACGTATGGCTACACCTTC.

Notes on this clonotype: A read error likely explains this, since a far larger clone differs by one base. V and J are TRBV28 and TRBJ2-1, with TRBD2 identical over 13 bases. Germline V CDR1 and CDR2: MDHEN, SYDVKM. The CDR3 extends over 15 amino acids. Unmatched junction bases numbered 10, after V lost 7 bases and J lost 10 bases. DNA for the CDR3: TGTGCCAGCACCCTGGGACTAGCGGGGCTTGGCGAGCAGTTCTTC. Its translation is CASTLGLAGLGEQFF. Combining the CDR3 with reference TRBV28 and TRBJ2-1 gives the whole variable domain DVKVTQSSRYLVKRTGEKVFLECVQDMDHENMFWYRQDPGLGLRLIYFSYDVKMKEKGDIPEGYSVSREKKERFSLILESASTNQTSMYLCASTLGLAGLGEQFFGPGTRLTVL.

This clonotype occurred a few times. The V and J genes are TRBV4-1 and TRBJ2-2; TRBD2 agrees at 10 bases. This CDR3 is 17 amino acids long. CDR1 is MGHRA and CDR2 is YSYEKL in the germline V gene. V gave up 2 bases and J gave up 0 bases; unmatched junction bases: 3. The CDR3 nucleotides read TGCGCCAGCAGCCAAACTAGCGGGAATACGAACACCGGGGAGCTGTTTTTT. Translated: CASSQTSGNTNTGELFF.

Worth noting for this clonotype: A much larger clone is a single base away; this may be a read error. The CDR3 loop reads CASSQDFPECNEQFF. The CDR3 coding sequence is TGTGCCAGCAGTCAGGACTTCCCTGAATGCAATGAGCAGTTCTTC. This rearrangement joins TRBV28 to TRBJ2-1, with a possible D match to TRBD2 (5 bases). The CDR3 runs to 15 residues. Germline V lookup: CDR1 MDHEN, CDR2 SYDVKM. V gave up 5 bases and J gave up 6 bases, with 17 bases separating them.

This clonotype was counted at least ten times. The chain carries TRBV7-6 and TRBJ2-7; 7 bases are shared with TRBD1. The V and J ends lost 2 bases and 6 bases, in that order; junction bases with no gene match: 13. Germline-derived CDR1 and CDR2 are SGHVS and FNYEAQ. The CDR3 has 16 amino acids. This CDR3 is CASSLRYRGKWFEQYF. Here the CDR3 DNA reads TGTGCCAGCAGCTTACGATACAGGGGCAAGTGGTTCGAGCAGTACTTC.

This chain uses TRBV28 with TRBJ1-3; unclear D gene. The V gene's germline CDR1 is MDHEN and CDR2 SYDVKM. CDR3 length equals 16 residues. Trimming removed 3 bases at V and 0 bases at J, with 12 bases between. DNA for the CDR3: TGTGCCAGCAGTTTTTCGAAGCCCTCCTCTGGAAACACCATATATTTT. Protein product: CASSFSKPSSGNTIYF.

This clonotype has ten or more counts. The chain joins TRBV5-1 to TRBJ2-7, with TRBD1 as a possible D gene (5 bases). Germline CDR1 and CDR2: SGHRS and YFSETQ. The length of the CDR3 is 15 residues. V lost 0 bases and J lost 6, with 16 bases in between. The CDR3: CASSLDRQGRGEQYF. In nucleotides, the CDR3 is TGCGCCAGCAGCTTGGACCGTCAGGGTCGTGGCGAGCAGTACTTC.

This clonotype was found many times. The chain joins TRBV6-1 to TRBJ1-5, with TRBD1 identical over 8 bases. V dropped 5 bases and J dropped 0; count of bases not matched to a gene: 9. The germline CDR1 and CDR2 sequences are MNHNS and SASEGT. This CDR3 is 17 amino acids long. CDR3 protein: CASSSSRTGSSNQPQHF. The CDR3 coding sequence is TGTGCCAGCAGTAGTTCGCGGACAGGGAGTAGCAATCAGCCCCAGCATTTT.

This clonotype was observed at least ten times. V is TRBV11-2 and J is TRBJ2-1, with 9 bases fitting TRBD2. CDR3 length: 15 amino acids. Trimming at V came to 5 bases and at J to 4 bases, leaving 6 bases not matched to a gene. The germline V gene has CDR1 SGHAT and CDR2 FQNNGV. The CDR3 loop is CASSPGTSRYNEQFF. CDR3 sequence (DNA): TGTGCCAGCAGCCCCGGGACTAGCAGATACAATGAGCAGTTCTTC. The whole variable domain, filled in from reference TRBV11-2 and TRBJ2-1, reads EAGVAQSPRYKIIEKRQSVAFWCNPISGHATLYWYQQILGQGPKLLIQFQNNGVVDDSQLPKDRFSAERLKGVDSTLKIQPAKLEDSAVYLCASSPGTSRYNEQFFGPGTRLTVL.

At least ten counts were recorded for this clonotype. The V and J genes are TRBV7-9 and TRBJ2-1, with D maybe TRBD1 (5 bases). The CDR3 contains 17 residues. CDR1 is SEHNR and CDR2 is FQNEAQ in the germline V gene (reference sequence). Trimming took 4 bases from V and 0 from J, leaving 16 bases between them. As DNA, the CDR3 is TGTGCCAGCAGCTCAATAGGGGCGGCGAGCTCCTACAATGAGCAGTTCTTC. Its translation is CASSSIGAASSYNEQFF.

In its sample, this clonotype was seen many times. CDR3 coding DNA: TGCAGTGCTCGCGACGGCTCCTACGAGCAGTACTTC. This translates into CSARDGSYEQYF. This chain connects TRBV20-1 to TRBJ2-7, with unresolved D. Per the germline V gene, CDR1 is DFQATT and CDR2 is SNEGSKA (reference sequence). This CDR3 is 12 amino acids long. Trimming left V 5 bases short and J 0 bases short, with 8 bases between.

Only a few counts were recorded for this clonotype. The rearrangement uses TRBV12-3 or TRBV12-4 and TRBJ2-2; 8 bases fit TRBD1. The CDR3 is 14 residues long. J was trimmed by 6 bases and V by 6 bases; bases with no gene match: 6. The CDR3 nucleotides are TGTGCCAGCAGATATGTGACAGGGGCCGGGGAGCTGTTTTTT. Residues: CASRYVTGAGELFF.